The T cell receptor beta chain under discussion was sequenced for a study of CD8 T cells in Susac syndrome. About the study: Blood was drawn from Susac syndrome patients while they were therapy-naive, on corticosteroids, or on intravenous immunoglobulin alone.

Turning to this clonotype: What it binds is unknown.

Germline values: CDR1 DFQATT, CDR2 SNEGSKA (reference sequence). V dropped 3 bases and J dropped 4 bases, with 21 bases sitting between them. This CDR3 contains 16 residues. Patients with Susac syndrome met diagnostic criteria that were recently defined for definite or probable disease. CD8+ and CD4+ T cells were negatively isolated; TEMRA cells were FACS-enriched. With random hexamers, reverse transcription was performed on about 0.5 to 1 ug of RNA. TCRdb recomputed calls from the immunoSEQ multiplex PCR reads with MiXCR, one row per CDR3 protein. The sample records 140,000 or so distinct CDR3 sequences, around 95% being singletons. Study-wide points: Clonal expansion was not observed in the Susac syndrome CD4+ T cell repertoires.

V gene TRBV20-1 combines with J gene TRBJ1-2, with D hard to call. The sequence was collected from a human donor with Susac syndrome. Input material: CD4+ T cells from PBMCs. The DNA of the CDR3 is TGCAGTGCTAGGGGGTGGGAGGGAGGGTCGGGCTATGGCTACACCTTC. Translating gives CSARGWEGGSGYGYTF.